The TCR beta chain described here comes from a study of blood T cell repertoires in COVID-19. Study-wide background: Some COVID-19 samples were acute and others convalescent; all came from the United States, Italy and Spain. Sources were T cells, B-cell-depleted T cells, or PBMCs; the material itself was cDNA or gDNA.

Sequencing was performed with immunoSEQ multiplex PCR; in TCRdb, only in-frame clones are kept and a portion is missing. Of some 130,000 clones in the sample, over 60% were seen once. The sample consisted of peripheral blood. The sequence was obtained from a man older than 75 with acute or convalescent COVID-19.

The CDR3 region has the DNA TGCGCCAGCAGCACAGCCTCCGGGACTACTATTTTGAACACTGAAGCTTTCTTT. Amino acids: CASSTASGTTILNTEAFF. The chain couples TRBV5-1 to TRBJ1-1; a weak D match, TRBD1 (5 bases). CDR1 SGHRS and CDR2 YFSETQ come from the germline V gene. This CDR3 spans 18 amino acids. Trimming removed 4 bases at V and 0 bases at J, with 22 bases between.